In this sample, the clone carrying this T cell receptor (beta chain) turned up many times. Separate cDNA molecules each had unique molecular identifiers attached to them. A single record per CDR3 protein comes from TCRdb applying MiXCR to the 5' RACE reads. The sample lists approximately 70,000 distinct CDR3 sequences, about 4.6% occurring once. These data belong to a study of early T cells in non-severe SARS-CoV-2 infection. Study as a whole: Bulk RNA taken from unsorted whole blood was sequenced, leaving chains unpaired.

V shed 3 bases and J shed 6 bases, with 15 bases lying between them. The CDR3 spans 14 residues. The chain is built from TRBV12-3 or TRBV12-4 and TRBJ2-7; tentatively, D is TRBD2 (7 bases). The sample in question was whole blood, obtained at baseline. This TCR derives from an adult who was a healthcare worker with PCR-confirmed SARS-CoV-2 infection or an uninfected control (not recorded which). The donor label of this sample is uncertain. CDR3 coding DNA: TGTGCCAGCAGTTTTGTCCAGGGAGGGGGCGAGCAGTACTTC. It specifies CASSFVQGGGEQYF.